The 2 T cell receptor beta chains below were found in one sample sequenced in a study of shared clonotypes between healthy human individuals. Clones were sequenced by immunoSEQ multiplex PCR, and TCRdb holds only the in-frame ones, with some missing. The sample lists more than 2,000,000 clones; more than 80% were seen once. The sample taken for sequencing was naive CD4+ T cells from PBMCs. Specified subset: CD45RA+ positively selected. Receptors originate from a man in his late teens or twenties in good health. Some clones in this sample may be carry-over from other donors' samples.

V is TRBV18 and J is TRBJ2-7; 8 bases are a match to TRBD2. The V gene's germline CDR1 is KGHSH and CDR2 LQKENI. With V trimmed by 3 bases and J by 4 bases, 8 bases remained unmatched. The CDR3 has 15 residues. The CDR3 reads CASSPRGAGEYEQYF. The DNA for the CDR3 is TGTGCCAGCTCACCTCGGGGAGCGGGAGAATACGAGCAGTACTTC.

The chain links TRBV28 to TRBJ2-7; tentatively, D is TRBD1 (6 bases). Germline V lookup: CDR1 MDHEN, CDR2 SYDVKM. Trimming left V 4 bases short and J 6 bases short, with 19 bases between. The CDR3 is 15 amino acids. CDR3 DNA sequence: TGTGCCAGCAGTTCCCACGGGACACGGCCAGTCGAGCAGTACTTC. It specifies CASSSHGTRPVEQYF.